The rows below give T cell receptor beta chains drawn from one sample of a study of spatial heterogeneity in lung cancer. TCRdb called the 5' RACE reads again in MiXCR, with one record for every CDR3 protein. The table has 13,000 or so distinct CDR3 sequences, 5.1% seen once. The sample in question was lung tumor tissue, obtained at surgery. The receptor source for this set is a male donor with early-stage non-small cell lung cancer. Each CDR3 is given with its conserved first and last residue. D genes are given only for firm matches. Clone sizes are given selectively: once, few, many, or a class where the clone is expanded.

D gene: .
CDR3 length: 14
J gene: TRBJ1-1
V gene: TRBV20-1
clone size: once
CDR3 DNA: TGCAGTGCTAGAAGGGGTGGCTTGAACACTGAAGCTTTCTTT
CDR3 protein: CSARRGGLNTEAFF

D gene: TRBD1
CDR3 length: 13
J gene: TRBJ1-2
V gene: TRBV9
clone size: many
CDR3 DNA: TGTGCCAGCAGCGTTAGGACAGGGACGGACTACACCTTC
CDR3 protein: CASSVRTGTDYTF

D gene: .
CDR3 length: 15
J gene: TRBJ2-1
V gene: TRBV7-9
clone size: .
CDR3 DNA: TGTGCCAGCAGCTTTAGATCCCTCTCGGGCAATGAGCAGTTCTTC
CDR3 protein: CASSFRSLSGNEQFF

D gene: .
CDR3 length: 12
J gene: TRBJ2-3
V gene: TRBV6-2/TRBV6-3
clone size: many
CDR3 DNA: TGTGCCAGCAGCCCCCCCGGCGATACGCAGTATTTT
CDR3 protein: CASSPPGDTQYF

D gene: .
CDR3 length: 14
J gene: TRBJ2-2
V gene: TRBV20-1
clone size: medium-sized
CDR3 DNA: TGCAGTGCTAGAGACCGGAGGGACACCGGGGAGCTGTTTTTT
CDR3 protein: CSARDRRDTGELFF

D gene: .
CDR3 length: 13
J gene: TRBJ1-1
V gene: TRBV10-3
clone size: many
CDR3 DNA: TGTGCCATCAGTGTGGAGGTGAACACTGAAGCTTTCTTT
CDR3 protein: CAISVEVNTEAFF

D gene: TRBD2
CDR3 length: 17
J gene: TRBJ2-3
V gene: TRBV3-1
clone size: many
CDR3 DNA: TGTGCCAGCAGCCAACCCCAGCGGGGGAAAAGCACAGATACGCAGTATTTT
CDR3 protein: CASSQPQRGKSTDTQYF

D gene: TRBD1
CDR3 length: 14
J gene: TRBJ1-6
V gene: TRBV7-9
clone size: many
CDR3 DNA: TGTGCCAGCAGCTTTGGACAGGGGACGGCACCCCTCCACTTT
CDR3 protein: CASSFGQGTAPLHF

D gene: .
CDR3 length: 15
J gene: TRBJ2-7
V gene: TRBV6-1
clone size: many
CDR3 DNA: TGTGCCAGCAGTGAAGCTCGTAAAGGGACCAACGAGCAGTACTTC
CDR3 protein: CASSEARKGTNEQYF

D gene: .
CDR3 length: 12
J gene: TRBJ1-1
V gene: TRBV7-2
clone size: many
CDR3 DNA: TGTGCCAGCAGCCTGGGGGGGAAGGAAGCTTTCTTT
CDR3 protein: CASSLGGKEAFF

D gene: .
CDR3 length: 12
J gene: TRBJ2-1
V gene: TRBV6-2/TRBV6-3
clone size: many
CDR3 DNA: TGTGCCAGCGCGGACCTGACAAATGAGCAGTTCTTC
CDR3 protein: CASADLTNEQFF

D gene: TRBD1
CDR3 length: 15
J gene: TRBJ2-5
V gene: TRBV5-1
clone size: .
CDR3 DNA: TGCGCCAGCAGCTCAGACAGGGCCCGGGGAGAGACCCAGTACTTC
CDR3 protein: CASSSDRARGETQYF

D gene: .
CDR3 length: 13
J gene: TRBJ2-5
V gene: TRBV4-2
clone size: .
CDR3 DNA: TGTGCCAGCAGCCAAGATGACCGAGAGACCCAGTACTTC
CDR3 protein: CASSQDDRETQYF

D gene: TRBD1
CDR3 length: 18
J gene: TRBJ1-5
V gene: TRBV20-1
clone size: few
CDR3 DNA: TGCAGTGCTTCAACCGGGACAGGGTTTATGTGGGGCAATCAGCCCCAGCATTTT
CDR3 protein: CSASTGTGFMWGNQPQHF

D gene: .
CDR3 length: 16
J gene: TRBJ1-3
V gene: TRBV12-3/TRBV12-4
clone size: .
CDR3 DNA: TGTGCCAGCAGTTCAACGGGAAGGACCTCTGGAAACACCATATATTTT
CDR3 protein: CASSSTGRTSGNTIYF

D gene: TRBD2
CDR3 length: 13
J gene: TRBJ2-3
V gene: TRBV12-3/TRBV12-4
clone size: many
CDR3 DNA: TGTGCCAGCAGTCGACTAGCGATAGATACGCAGTATTTT
CDR3 protein: CASSRLAIDTQYF

D gene: .
CDR3 length: 11
J gene: TRBJ2-1
V gene: TRBV10-1
clone size: medium-sized
CDR3 DNA: TGCGCCAGCAGTGACGGGGATGAGCAGTTCTTC
CDR3 protein: CASSDGDEQFF

D gene: TRBD2
CDR3 length: 14
J gene: TRBJ2-1
V gene: TRBV29-1
clone size: once
CDR3 DNA: TGCAGCGTGGACGGACTAGCATACGACAATGAGCAGTTCTTC
CDR3 protein: CSVDGLAYDNEQFF

D gene: TRBD1
CDR3 length: 15
J gene: TRBJ1-5
V gene: TRBV7-9
clone size: many
CDR3 DNA: TGTGCCAGCAGCTTAGGAGGGGACAGCTATCAGCCCCAGCATTTT
CDR3 protein: CASSLGGDSYQPQHF

D gene: .
CDR3 length: 16
J gene: TRBJ1-1
V gene: TRBV14
clone size: .
CDR3 DNA: TGTGCCAGCAGCCAAGGGATCAGTTGGGAGTTCACTGAAGCTTTCTTT
CDR3 protein: CASSQGISWEFTEAFF

D gene: .
CDR3 length: 14
J gene: TRBJ1-6
V gene: TRBV9
clone size: .
CDR3 DNA: TGTGCCAGCAGCGGAACAGGGTTCAATTCACCCCTCCACTTT
CDR3 protein: CASSGTGFNSPLHF

D gene: .
CDR3 length: 12
J gene: TRBJ1-1
V gene: TRBV6-2/TRBV6-3
clone size: .
CDR3 DNA: TGTGCCAGCAGTTCCACGGGGGTTGGAGCTTTCTTT
CDR3 protein: CASSSTGVGAFF

D gene: TRBD2
CDR3 length: 14
J gene: TRBJ2-5
V gene: TRBV7-2
clone size: many
CDR3 DNA: TGTGCCAGCAGCGTCGGGGGGTACCAAGAGACCCAGTACTTC
CDR3 protein: CASSVGGYQETQYF

D gene: TRBD1
CDR3 length: 14
J gene: TRBJ1-5
V gene: TRBV29-1
clone size: medium-sized
CDR3 DNA: TGCAGCGTTGCTGGACAGGGGAGGAATCAGCCCCAGCATTTT
CDR3 protein: CSVAGQGRNQPQHF

D gene: .
CDR3 length: 15
J gene: TRBJ1-3
V gene: TRBV20-1
clone size: few
CDR3 DNA: TGCAGTGCAAAGGAGGGGGGTACATATGGAAACACCATATATTTT
CDR3 protein: CSAKEGGTYGNTIYF

D gene: TRBD1
CDR3 length: 14
J gene: TRBJ2-7
V gene: TRBV20-1
clone size: many
CDR3 DNA: TGCAGTGCTATACCTCGACAGGGGGCCTACGAGCAGTACTTC
CDR3 protein: CSAIPRQGAYEQYF

D gene: .
CDR3 length: 14
J gene: TRBJ2-2
V gene: TRBV6-6
clone size: many
CDR3 DNA: TGTGCCAGCAGTTTCAGGGGAATGGTCGGGGAGCTGTTTTTT
CDR3 protein: CASSFRGMVGELFF

D gene: .
CDR3 length: 15
J gene: TRBJ2-7
V gene: TRBV6-1
clone size: .
CDR3 DNA: TGTGCCAGCAACCGTCAGCAGGGAGTTCCCTACGAGCAGTACTTC
CDR3 protein: CASNRQQGVPYEQYF

D gene: TRBD2
CDR3 length: 15
J gene: TRBJ2-3
V gene: TRBV11-2
clone size: many
CDR3 DNA: TGTGCCAGCAGCCCCCGTACTAGCGGGGTAGATACGCAGTATTTT
CDR3 protein: CASSPRTSGVDTQYF

D gene: .
CDR3 length: 14
J gene: TRBJ2-5
V gene: TRBV18
clone size: few
CDR3 DNA: TGTGCCAGCTCACCACCCTCGTCCCAAGAGACCCAGTACTTC
CDR3 protein: CASSPPSSQETQYF

D gene: TRBD1
CDR3 length: 14
J gene: TRBJ2-7
V gene: TRBV5-5
clone size: many
CDR3 DNA: TGTGCCAGCAGCCCATGGACAGGGGTCTACGAGCAGTACTTC
CDR3 protein: CASSPWTGVYEQYF

D gene: TRBD2
CDR3 length: 18
J gene: TRBJ2-1
V gene: TRBV4-3
clone size: many
CDR3 DNA: TGCGCCAGCAGCCAAGGTCTAGGGTTTAGCGGGGACTACAATGAGCAGTTCTTC
CDR3 protein: CASSQGLGFSGDYNEQFF

D gene: TRBD1
CDR3 length: 14
J gene: TRBJ1-1
V gene: TRBV7-2
clone size: many
CDR3 DNA: TGTGCCAGCAGCTGGGACAGGGCCTACACTGAAGCTTTCTTT
CDR3 protein: CASSWDRAYTEAFF

D gene: .
CDR3 length: 14
J gene: TRBJ2-3
V gene: TRBV15
clone size: few
CDR3 DNA: TGTGCCACCAGCAGGTGGGGGGGCCGAAATACGCAGTATTTT
CDR3 protein: CATSRWGGRNTQYF

D gene: .
CDR3 length: 13
J gene: TRBJ1-1
V gene: TRBV27
clone size: many
CDR3 DNA: TGTGCCAGCAGTTTTTACAGGAACACTGAAGCTTTCTTT
CDR3 protein: CASSFYRNTEAFF

D gene: .
CDR3 length: 12
J gene: TRBJ1-1
V gene: TRBV28
clone size: many
CDR3 DNA: TGTGCCAGCAGTTGGCGGGGAGGGGAAGCTTTCTTT
CDR3 protein: CASSWRGGEAFF

D gene: .
CDR3 length: 14
J gene: TRBJ2-7
V gene: TRBV7-9
clone size: .
CDR3 DNA: TGTGCCAGCAGCTTGCCGTCGAGTAACTACGAGCAGTACTTC
CDR3 protein: CASSLPSSNYEQYF

D gene: .
CDR3 length: 14
J gene: TRBJ1-1
V gene: TRBV25-1
clone size: medium-sized
CDR3 DNA: TGTGCCAGCAGTGAATCGGATATGAACACTGAAGCTTTCTTT
CDR3 protein: CASSESDMNTEAFF

D gene: .
CDR3 length: 13
J gene: TRBJ2-1
V gene: TRBV9
clone size: few
CDR3 DNA: TGTGCCAGCAGCGTAGGGCGGTACAATGAGCAGTTCTTC
CDR3 protein: CASSVGRYNEQFF

D gene: .
CDR3 length: 13
J gene: TRBJ2-7
V gene: TRBV3-1
clone size: many
CDR3 DNA: TGTGCCAGCAGCCGCAGGGTGCCCTACGAGCAGTACTTC
CDR3 protein: CASSRRVPYEQYF

D gene: .
CDR3 length: 17
J gene: TRBJ2-1
V gene: TRBV6-2/TRBV6-3
clone size: many
CDR3 DNA: TGTGCCAGCAGTTACTCAAAGGGCCAGCGCCTCTACAATGAGCAGTTCTTC
CDR3 protein: CASSYSKGQRLYNEQFF

D gene: .
CDR3 length: 13
J gene: TRBJ1-1
V gene: TRBV10-2
clone size: many
CDR3 DNA: TGCGCCAGCAGTGAGCCGAGGGGTAGGGAAGCTTTCTTT
CDR3 protein: CASSEPRGREAFF

D gene: .
CDR3 length: 15
J gene: TRBJ2-2
V gene: TRBV28
clone size: many
CDR3 DNA: TGTGCCAGCAGCCCAGTCGGATGGGGGACCGGGGAGCTGTTTTTT
CDR3 protein: CASSPVGWGTGELFF

D gene: .
CDR3 length: 14
J gene: TRBJ1-1
V gene: TRBV20-1
clone size: .
CDR3 DNA: TGCAGTGCCTTAAAGGCACAGAAGAACACTGAAGCTTTCTTT
CDR3 protein: CSALKAQKNTEAFF

D gene: .
CDR3 length: 15
J gene: TRBJ2-2
V gene: TRBV7-2
clone size: .
CDR3 DNA: TGTGCCAGCATTCGGGCTAACGCTAACACCGGGGAGCTGTTTTTT
CDR3 protein: CASIRANANTGELFF

D gene: .
CDR3 length: 17
J gene: TRBJ2-7
V gene: TRBV28
clone size: medium-sized
CDR3 DNA: TGTGCCAGCAGTATCAGTTTGGGCGTAGACACTGCCTACGAGCAGTACTTC
CDR3 protein: CASSISLGVDTAYEQYF

D gene: TRBD2
CDR3 length: 12
J gene: TRBJ2-1
V gene: TRBV29-1
clone size: many
CDR3 DNA: TGCAGCGCGGGACTAGCGTTAGATGAGCAGTTCTTC
CDR3 protein: CSAGLALDEQFF

D gene: TRBD2
CDR3 length: 15
J gene: TRBJ2-3
V gene: TRBV20-1
clone size: .
CDR3 DNA: TGCAGTGCTTCCGGGACTAGCGGGGAAACAGATACGCAGTATTTT
CDR3 protein: CSASGTSGETDTQYF

D gene: .
CDR3 length: 14
J gene: TRBJ2-2
V gene: TRBV7-2
clone size: many
CDR3 DNA: TGTGCCAGCAGCTTAGTGCGGGTCAGCGGGGAGCTGTTTTTT
CDR3 protein: CASSLVRVSGELFF

D gene: .
CDR3 length: 14
J gene: TRBJ1-5
V gene: TRBV4-2
clone size: many
CDR3 DNA: TGTGCCAGCAGCCAAGTGAGCGGGGATCAGCCCCAGCATTTT
CDR3 protein: CASSQVSGDQPQHF

D gene: .
CDR3 length: 13
J gene: TRBJ2-7
V gene: TRBV10-2
clone size: many
CDR3 DNA: TGCGCCAGCAGGACCCCCAGGCGCTACGAGCAGTACTTC
CDR3 protein: CASRTPRRYEQYF

D gene: .
CDR3 length: 15
J gene: TRBJ1-1
V gene: TRBV7-5
clone size: .
CDR3 DNA: .
CDR3 protein: CISVPEETRNTEAFF

D gene: .
CDR3 length: 12
J gene: TRBJ2-7
V gene: TRBV12-3/TRBV12-4
clone size: many
CDR3 DNA: TGTGCCAGCAGTTTCAGTCTCTACGAGCAGTACTTC
CDR3 protein: CASSFSLYEQYF

D gene: .
CDR3 length: 16
J gene: TRBJ2-5
V gene: TRBV7-9
clone size: many
CDR3 DNA: TGTGCCAGCAGCCCCGGGAGAGTCAGCCTCCAAGAGACCCAGTACTTC
CDR3 protein: CASSPGRVSLQETQYF

D gene: TRBD1
CDR3 length: 15
J gene: TRBJ2-3
V gene: TRBV29-1
clone size: many
CDR3 DNA: TGCAGCGTTGAAGGAGGACAGGGAATCACAGATACGCAGTATTTT
CDR3 protein: CSVEGGQGITDTQYF